One T cell receptor beta chain is described in this entry. This sample is part of a study of blood T cell repertoires in COVID-19. Study in general: Specimens from acute and convalescent COVID-19 originated in the United States, Italy and Spain. PBMCs, B-cell-depleted T cells, or T cells provided the cDNA or gDNA that made up the material.

This CDR3 contains 18 residues. V trimming: 6 bases; J trimming: 0 bases; junction bases outside the gene matches: 14. Germline CDR1 is SNHLY and CDR2 is FYNNEI. Original handling: The assay estimated nucleated cells by amplifying reference gene primers. Clones were read by immunoSEQ multiplex PCR, and TCRdb kept only the in-frame ones, dropping some. The DNA was the basis for D and trimming; V, J and clone size are from that table. The sample carries about 250,000 clones, over 75% recorded once. Recruitment covered about two dozen US areas and drew participants whose ages spanned about 18 to 89 years.

The chain employs TRBV2 and TRBJ1-3; 7 bases match TRBD1. This TCR was recovered from a young man who had recovered from COVID-19. The specimen sequenced was PBMCs or T cells enriched from blood (not recorded which). The CDR3 nucleotides read TGTGCCAGCAGCGGGGTCGGGACAGCAAGCCCCTCTGGAAACACCATATATTTT. Protein sequence: CASSGVGTASPSGNTIYF.